Listed here is a single TCR beta chain. The CDR3 sequence is 12 residues long. Trimming took off 10 bases at V and 5 bases at J, with 14 bases between the two ends. Germline V gene lookup returns CDR1 SNHLY and CDR2 FYNNEI. Sequencing was performed with immunoSEQ multiplex PCR; in TCRdb, only in-frame clones are kept and a portion is missing. The table lists 1.5 million to 2.5 million clones, about 95% of them singletons. This sample was included in a study of shared clonotypes between healthy human individuals. Naive CD8 cells were CD45RO-negative, positively selected for CCR7, excluding terminally differentiated effector memory CD45RA+ cells.

The genes are TRBV2 and TRBJ2-5; no definite D call. This receptor was identified in a man aged 18 to 35 in good health. The sample taken for sequencing was naive CD8+ T cells sorted from blood. CDR3 bases: TGTGCCACTCTTGGGCCCGGGGAGACCCAGTACTTC. Translating gives CATLGPGETQYF.